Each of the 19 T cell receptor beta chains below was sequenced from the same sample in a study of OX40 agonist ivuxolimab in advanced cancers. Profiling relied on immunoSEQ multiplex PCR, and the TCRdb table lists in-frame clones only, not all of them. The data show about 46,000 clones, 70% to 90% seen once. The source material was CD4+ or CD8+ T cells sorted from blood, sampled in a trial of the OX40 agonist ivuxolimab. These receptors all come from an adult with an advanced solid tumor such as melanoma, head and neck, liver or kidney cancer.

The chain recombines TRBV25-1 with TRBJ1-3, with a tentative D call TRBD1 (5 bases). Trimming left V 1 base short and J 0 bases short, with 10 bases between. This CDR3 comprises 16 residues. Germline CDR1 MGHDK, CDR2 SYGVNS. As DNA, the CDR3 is TGTGCCAGCAGTGAATTGACAGCAAACTCTGGAAACACCATATATTTT. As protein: CASSELTANSGNTIYF.

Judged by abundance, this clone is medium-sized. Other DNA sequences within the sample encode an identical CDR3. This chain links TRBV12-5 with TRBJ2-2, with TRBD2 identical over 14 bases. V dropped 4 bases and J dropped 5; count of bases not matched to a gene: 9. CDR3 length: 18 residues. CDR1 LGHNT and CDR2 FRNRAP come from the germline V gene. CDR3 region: CASGWIGLAGGRTGELFF. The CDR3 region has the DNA TGTGCTAGTGGTTGGATCGGACTAGCGGGAGGTCGGACCGGGGAGCTGTTTTTT.

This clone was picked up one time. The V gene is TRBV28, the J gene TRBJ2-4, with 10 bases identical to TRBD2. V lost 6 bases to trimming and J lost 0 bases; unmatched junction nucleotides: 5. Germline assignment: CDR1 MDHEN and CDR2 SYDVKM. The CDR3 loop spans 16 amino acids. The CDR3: CASRAGLAVAKNIQYF. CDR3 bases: TGTGCCAGCAGGGCCGGACTAGCGGTAGCCAAAAACATTCAGTACTTC.

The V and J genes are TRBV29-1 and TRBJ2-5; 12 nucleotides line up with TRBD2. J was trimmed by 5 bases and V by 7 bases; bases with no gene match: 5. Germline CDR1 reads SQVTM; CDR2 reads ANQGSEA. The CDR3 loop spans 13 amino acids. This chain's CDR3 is CSALAGGGETQYF. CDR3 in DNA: TGCAGCGCCCTAGCGGGAGGGGGGGAGACCCAGTACTTC.

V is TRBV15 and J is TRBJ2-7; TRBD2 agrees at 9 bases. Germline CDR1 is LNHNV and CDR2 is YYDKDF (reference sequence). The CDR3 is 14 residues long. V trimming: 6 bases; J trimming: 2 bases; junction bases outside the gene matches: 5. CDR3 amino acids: CATSSGLATYEQYF. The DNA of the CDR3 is TGTGCCACCAGTTCAGGACTAGCGACCTACGAGCAGTACTTC.

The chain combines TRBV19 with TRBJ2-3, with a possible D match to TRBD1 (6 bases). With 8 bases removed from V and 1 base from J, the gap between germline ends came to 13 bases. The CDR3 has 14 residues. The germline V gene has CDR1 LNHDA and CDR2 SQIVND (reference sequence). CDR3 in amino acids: CASVPQGRTDTQYF. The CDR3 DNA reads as TGTGCCAGTGTACCCCAGGGGCGCACAGATACGCAGTATTTT.

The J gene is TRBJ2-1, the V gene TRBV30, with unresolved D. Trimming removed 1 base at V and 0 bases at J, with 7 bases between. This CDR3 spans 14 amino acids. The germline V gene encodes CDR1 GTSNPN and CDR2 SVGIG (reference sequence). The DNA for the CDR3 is TGTGCCTGGAGTGGTAGCCTCTCCTACAATGAGCAGTTCTTC. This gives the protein CAWSGSLSYNEQFF.

DNA for the CDR3: TGTGCCAGCAGTTTATACAGGGGAAGGGCAGCTTTCTTT. This gives the protein CASSLYRGRAAFF. The rearrangement uses TRBV27 and TRBJ1-1; TRBD1 matches at 7 bases. The junction had 6 bases not matched to a gene; V was cut back by 1 base and J by 10 bases. CDR1 is MNHEY, CDR2 SMNVEV, per germline (reference sequence). This CDR3 contains 13 residues.

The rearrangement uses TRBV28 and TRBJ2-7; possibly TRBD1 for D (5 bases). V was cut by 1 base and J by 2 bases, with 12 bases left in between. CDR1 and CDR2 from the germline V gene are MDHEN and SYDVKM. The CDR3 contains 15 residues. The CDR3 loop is CASSLYRFKTYEQYF. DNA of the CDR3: TGTGCCAGCAGTTTATACAGGTTTAAGACCTACGAGCAGTACTTC.

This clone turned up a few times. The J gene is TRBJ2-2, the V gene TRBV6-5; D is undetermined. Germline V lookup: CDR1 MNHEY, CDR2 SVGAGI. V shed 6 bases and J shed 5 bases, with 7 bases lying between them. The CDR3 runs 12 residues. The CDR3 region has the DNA TGTGCCAGCAGACCCTTTACCGGGGAGCTGTTTTTT. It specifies CASRPFTGELFF.

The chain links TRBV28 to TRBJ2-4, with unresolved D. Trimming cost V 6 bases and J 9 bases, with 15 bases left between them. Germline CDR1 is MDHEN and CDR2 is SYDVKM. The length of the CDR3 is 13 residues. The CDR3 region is CASRYDRSVIQYF. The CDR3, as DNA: TGTGCCAGCAGGTACGACCGGAGTGTCATTCAGTACTTC.

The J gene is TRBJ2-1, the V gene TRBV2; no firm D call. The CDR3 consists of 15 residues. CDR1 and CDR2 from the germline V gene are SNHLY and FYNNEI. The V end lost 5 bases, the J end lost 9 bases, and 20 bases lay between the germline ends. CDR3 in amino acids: CASSSYPNRYGEQFF. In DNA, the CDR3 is TGTGCCAGCAGTTCCTACCCGAATCGGTATGGTGAGCAGTTCTTC. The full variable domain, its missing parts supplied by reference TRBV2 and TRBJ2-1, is EPEVTQTPSHQVTQMGQEVILRCVPISNHLYFYWYRQILGQKVEFLVSFYNNEISEKSEIFDDQFSVERPDGSNFTLKIRSTKLEDSAMYFCASSSYPNRYGEQFFGPGTRLTVL.

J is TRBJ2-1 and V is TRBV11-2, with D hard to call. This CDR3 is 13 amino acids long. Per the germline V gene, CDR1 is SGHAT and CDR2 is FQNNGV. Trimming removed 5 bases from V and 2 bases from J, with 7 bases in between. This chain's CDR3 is CASSVWTYNEQFF. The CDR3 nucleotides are TGTGCCAGCAGCGTATGGACCTACAATGAGCAGTTCTTC.

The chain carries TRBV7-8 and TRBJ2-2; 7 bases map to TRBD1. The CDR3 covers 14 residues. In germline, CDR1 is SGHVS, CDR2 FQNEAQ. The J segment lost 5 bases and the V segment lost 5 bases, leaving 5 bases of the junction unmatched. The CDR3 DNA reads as TGTGCCAGCAGCCGACAGGGTTGGACCGGGGAGCTGTTTTTT. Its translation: CASSRQGWTGELFF.

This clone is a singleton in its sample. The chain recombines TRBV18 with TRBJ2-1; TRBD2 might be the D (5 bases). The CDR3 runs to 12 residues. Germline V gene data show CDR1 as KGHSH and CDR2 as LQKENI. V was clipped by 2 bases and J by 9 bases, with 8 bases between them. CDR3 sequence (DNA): TGTGCCAGCTCACCAACCGGGATTGAGCAGTTCTTC. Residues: CASSPTGIEQFF.

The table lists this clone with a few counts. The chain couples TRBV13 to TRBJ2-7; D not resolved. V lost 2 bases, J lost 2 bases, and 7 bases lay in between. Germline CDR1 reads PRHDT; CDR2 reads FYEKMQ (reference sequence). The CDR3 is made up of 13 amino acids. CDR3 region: CASSLIGPYEQYF. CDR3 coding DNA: TGTGCCAGCAGCTTAATCGGGCCCTACGAGCAGTACTTC.

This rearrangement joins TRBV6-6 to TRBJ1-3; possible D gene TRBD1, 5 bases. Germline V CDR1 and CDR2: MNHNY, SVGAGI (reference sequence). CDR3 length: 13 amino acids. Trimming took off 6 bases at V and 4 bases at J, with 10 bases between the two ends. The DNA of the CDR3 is TGTGCCAGCAGCCGGGGACGGGGAAACACCATATATTTT. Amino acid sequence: CASSRGRGNTIYF.

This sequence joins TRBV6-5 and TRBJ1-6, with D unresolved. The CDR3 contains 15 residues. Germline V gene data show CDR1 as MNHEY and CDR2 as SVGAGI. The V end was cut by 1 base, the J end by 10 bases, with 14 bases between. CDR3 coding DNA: TGTGCCAGCAGTTACTTGTCGGGGTTTGTGTCACCCCTCCACTTT. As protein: CASSYLSGFVSPLHF.

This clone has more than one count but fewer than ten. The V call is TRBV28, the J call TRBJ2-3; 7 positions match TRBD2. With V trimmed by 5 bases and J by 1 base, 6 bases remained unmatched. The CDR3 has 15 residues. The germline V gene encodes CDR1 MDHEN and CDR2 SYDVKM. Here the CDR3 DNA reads TGTGCCAGCAGTCTCAGAGGGAGGGGCACAGATACGCAGTATTTT. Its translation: CASSLRGRGTDTQYF.